This T cell receptor beta chain was captured by sequencing in a study of blood T cell repertoires in COVID-19. Study summary: PBMCs, B-cell-depleted T cells, or T cells were the source of the cDNA or gDNA that made up the material.

Original analysis: Estimated nucleated cell counts came from reference gene primer amplification. TCRdb keeps only in-frame clones here, not all; method: immunoSEQ multiplex PCR. That table supplies the V and J calls and clone size; D and trimming were determined from the DNA. The sample holds around 170,000 clones, under 85% seen once. The clonotype was recovered from a woman aged 40 to 49 with acute or convalescent COVID-19. The sample consisted of peripheral blood.

The CDR3 sequence is CASAEGLIQGYSGNTIYF. DNA of the CDR3: TGTGCCAGCGCAGAGGGACTGATCCAGGGATACTCTGGAAACACCATATATTTT. V and J are TRBV19 and TRBJ1-3; possibly TRBD1 for D (5 bases). CDR1 is LNHDA and CDR2 is SQIVND in the germline V gene (reference sequence). The CDR3 sequence is 18 residues long. V shed 9 bases and J shed 0 bases, with 24 bases lying between them.